This entry lists 12 T cell receptor beta chains sequenced from one sample in a study of radiotherapy plus CTLA-4 blockade in lung cancer. Sequencing used immunoSEQ multiplex PCR; TCRdb keeps in-frame clones, though not all of them. The table records approximately 38,000 clones, about 86% of them present only once. The starting material was peripheral blood, obtained from a patient treated with radiotherapy plus ipilimumab. The receptors stem from a human donor with non-small cell lung cancer whose response to radiotherapy plus ipilimumab could not be evaluated.

This chain connects TRBV5-4 to TRBJ2-3; 12 nucleotides match TRBD2. In germline, CDR1 is SGHNT, CDR2 YYREEE (reference sequence). V lost 4 bases to trimming and J lost 0 bases; unmatched junction nucleotides: 6. The CDR3 has 17 residues. The CDR3 sequence: CASSLGTSGRSTDTQYF. Written as DNA, the CDR3 is TGTGCCAGCAGCCTCGGGACTAGCGGGCGGAGCACAGATACGCAGTATTTT. The variable domain in full, completed from reference TRBV5-4 and TRBJ2-3, reads ETGVTQSPTHLIKTRGQQVTLRCSSQSGHNTVSWYQQALGQGPQFIFQYYREEENGRGNFPPRFSGLQFPNYSSELNVNALELDDSALYLCASSLGTSGRSTDTQYFGPGTRLTVL.

CDR3 region: CASSSQGQGNYGYTF. CDR3 DNA sequence: TGTGCCAGCAGTTCCCAGGGGCAGGGAAACTATGGCTACACCTTC. The chain carries TRBV6-1 and TRBJ1-2; D might be TRBD1 (6 bases). The V gene lost 5 bases and the J gene lost 2 bases, with 15 bases spanning the gap. CDR3 length: 15 amino acids. Per the germline V gene, CDR1 is MNHNS and CDR2 is SASEGT.

The chain is built from TRBV7-3 and TRBJ1-1, with a possible D match to TRBD1 (5 bases). This CDR3 region has 13 residues. Trimming removed 5 bases from V and 9 bases from J, with 16 bases in between. Germline CDR1 is SGHTA and CDR2 is FQGTGA. CDR3 in DNA: TGTGCCAGCAGCCCGGGGGAGGGCCGCAAAGCTTTCTTT. This sequence encodes CASSPGEGRKAFF.

The rearrangement links TRBV4-3 to TRBJ1-6; tentatively, D is TRBD1 (5 bases). In germline, CDR1 is LGHNA, CDR2 YSLEER. This CDR3 spans 15 amino acids. The V and J ends lost 0 bases and 10 bases respectively, with 13 bases between them. CDR3 protein: CASSQEWAGNSPLHF. DNA for the CDR3: TGCGCCAGCAGCCAAGAATGGGCAGGGAACTCACCCCTCCACTTT.

V usage is TRBV5-1 and J usage is TRBJ2-5, with 11 bases that match TRBD1. Near its end, the DNA agrees better with TRBJ2-7, so the J call may be wrong. The V gene's germline CDR1 is SGHRS and CDR2 YFSETQ. This CDR3 region has 14 residues. The CDR3 is CASSGQGARYEQYF. The CDR3 DNA sequence: TGCGCCAGCAGCGGACAGGGGGCTCGGTACGAGCAGTACTTC.

V usage is TRBV2 and J usage is TRBJ2-3, with 15 nucleotides matching TRBD2. The CDR3 is 16 amino acids. Losses at the gene ends were 4 bases for V and 5 bases for J; bases not matched to a gene: 4. Germline loops: CDR1 SNHLY, CDR2 FYNNEI. The CDR3 sequence: CASSAGLAGGQDTQYF. CDR3 nucleotides: TGTGCCAGCAGTGCCGGACTAGCGGGGGGGCAAGATACGCAGTATTTT.

V gene TRBV7-3 combines with J gene TRBJ2-5; D might be TRBD2 (6 bases). CDR1 is SGHTA and CDR2 is FQGTGA in the germline V gene. The CDR3 has 13 residues. The germline V and J ends were trimmed by 5 bases and 5 bases, with 12 bases remaining between them. CDR3 protein: CASSLGGLETQYF. The CDR3 DNA is TGTGCCAGCAGCCTCGGAGGGTTGGAGACCCAGTACTTC.

The chain couples TRBV4-1 to TRBJ2-3; possibly TRBD1 for D (6 bases). This CDR3 comprises 13 residues. The V gene lost 0 bases and the J gene lost 9 bases, with 10 bases spanning the gap. Germline-derived CDR1 and CDR2 are MGHRA and YSYEKL. CDR3 sequence reads: CASSQDLQGTQYF. As DNA, the CDR3 is TGCGCCAGCAGCCAAGATCTACAGGGAACGCAGTATTTT.

This chain connects TRBV5-1 to TRBJ1-4; perhaps TRBD1 as D (6 bases). The germline V gene encodes CDR1 SGHRS and CDR2 YFSETQ. Between the trimmed V and J ends, which lost 5 bases and 7 bases, there was a span of 18 bases. The CDR3 covers 15 residues. CDR3 bases: TGCGCCAGCAGTTCCGACAGGCGGGCTTCTGAAAAACTGTTTTTT. Its translation is CASSSDRRASEKLFF. The whole variable domain, filled in from reference TRBV5-1 and TRBJ1-4, reads KAGVTQTPRYLIKTRGQQVTLSCSPISGHRSVSWYQQTPGQGLQFLFEYFSETQRNKGNFPGRFSGRQFSNSRSEMNVSTLELGDSALYLCASSSDRRASEKLFFGSGTQLSVL.

This sequence joins TRBV11-2 and TRBJ2-1, with D unresolved. V lost 5 bases and J 0 bases, leaving 11 bases between the germline ends. The CDR3 is 15 residues long. Germline CDR1 SGHAT, CDR2 FQNNGV. The CDR3 here is CASSRSFSSYNEQFF. In DNA, the CDR3 is TGTGCCAGCAGCAGGAGCTTTTCCTCCTACAATGAGCAGTTCTTC.

The J gene is TRBJ2-7, the V gene TRBV6-5; D gene uncertain. Germline V gene sequence: CDR1 MNHEY, CDR2 SVGAGI. The CDR3 has 13 residues. V shed 4 bases and J shed 1 base, with 8 bases lying between them. The CDR3 nucleotides read TGTGCCAGCAGTTTCCTTCGGTCCTACGAGCAGTACTTC. The encoded protein is CASSFLRSYEQYF.

This chain joins TRBV28 and TRBJ2-5; 9 bases align to TRBD2. CDR1 MDHEN and CDR2 SYDVKM come from the germline V gene. This CDR3 is built from 12 residues. V dropped 7 bases and J dropped 9; count of bases not matched to a gene: 6. Here the CDR3 DNA reads TGTGCCAGCAAAGGCGGGGGGGCTGCCCAGTACTTC. Translating it yields CASKGGGAAQYF.